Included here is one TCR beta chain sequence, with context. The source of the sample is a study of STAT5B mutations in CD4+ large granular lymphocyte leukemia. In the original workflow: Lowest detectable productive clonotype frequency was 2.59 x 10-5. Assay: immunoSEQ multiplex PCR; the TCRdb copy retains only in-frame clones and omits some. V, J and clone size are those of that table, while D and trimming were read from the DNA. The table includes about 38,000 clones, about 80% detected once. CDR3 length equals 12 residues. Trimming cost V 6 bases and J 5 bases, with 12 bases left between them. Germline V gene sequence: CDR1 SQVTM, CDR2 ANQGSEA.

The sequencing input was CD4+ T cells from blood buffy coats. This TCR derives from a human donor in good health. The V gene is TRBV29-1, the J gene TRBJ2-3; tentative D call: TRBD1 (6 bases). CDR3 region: CSVKQGRDTQYF. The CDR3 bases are TGCAGCGTGAAACAGGGACGAGATACGCAGTATTTT.